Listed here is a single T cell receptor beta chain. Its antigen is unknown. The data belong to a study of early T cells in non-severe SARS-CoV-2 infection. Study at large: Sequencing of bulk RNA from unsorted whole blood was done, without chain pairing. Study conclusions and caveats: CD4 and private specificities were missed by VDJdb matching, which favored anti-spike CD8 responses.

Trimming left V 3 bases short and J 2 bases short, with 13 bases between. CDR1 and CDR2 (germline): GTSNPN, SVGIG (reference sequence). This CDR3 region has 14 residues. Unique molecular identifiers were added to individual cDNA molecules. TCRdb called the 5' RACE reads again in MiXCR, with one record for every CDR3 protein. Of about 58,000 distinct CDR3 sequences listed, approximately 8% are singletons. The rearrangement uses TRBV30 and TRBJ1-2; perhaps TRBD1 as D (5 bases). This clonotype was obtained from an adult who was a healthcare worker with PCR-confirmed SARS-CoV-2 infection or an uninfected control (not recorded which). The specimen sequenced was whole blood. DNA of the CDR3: TGTGCCTGGAGCGTCCTCGGGGACAACTATGGCTACACCTTC. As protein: CAWSVLGDNYGYTF.